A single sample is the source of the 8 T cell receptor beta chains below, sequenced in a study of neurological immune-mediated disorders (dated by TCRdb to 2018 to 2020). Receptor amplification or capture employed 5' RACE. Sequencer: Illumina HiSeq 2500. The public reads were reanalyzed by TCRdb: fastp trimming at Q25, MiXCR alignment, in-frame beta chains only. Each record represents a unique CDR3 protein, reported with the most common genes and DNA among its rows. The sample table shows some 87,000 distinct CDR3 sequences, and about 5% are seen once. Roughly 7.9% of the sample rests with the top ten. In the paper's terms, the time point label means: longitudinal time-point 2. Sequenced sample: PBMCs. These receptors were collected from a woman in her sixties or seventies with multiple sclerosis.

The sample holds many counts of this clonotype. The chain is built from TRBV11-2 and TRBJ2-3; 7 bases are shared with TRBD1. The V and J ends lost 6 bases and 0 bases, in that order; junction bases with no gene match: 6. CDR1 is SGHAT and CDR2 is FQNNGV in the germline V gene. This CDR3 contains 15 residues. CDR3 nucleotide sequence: TGTGCCAGCAGAGATTCGGGACAGAGCACAGATACGCAGTATTTT. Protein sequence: CASRDSGQSTDTQYF.

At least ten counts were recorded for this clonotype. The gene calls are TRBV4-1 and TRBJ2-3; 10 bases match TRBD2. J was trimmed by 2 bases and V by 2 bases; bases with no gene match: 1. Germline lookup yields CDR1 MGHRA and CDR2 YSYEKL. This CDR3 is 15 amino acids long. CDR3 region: CASSQTSGDTDTQYF. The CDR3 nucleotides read TGCGCCAGCAGCCAAACTAGCGGGGACACAGATACGCAGTATTTT.

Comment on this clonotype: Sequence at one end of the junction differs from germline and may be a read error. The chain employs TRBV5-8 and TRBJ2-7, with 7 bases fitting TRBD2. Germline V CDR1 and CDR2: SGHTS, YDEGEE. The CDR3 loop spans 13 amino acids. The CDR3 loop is CASSSGGSSGRHF. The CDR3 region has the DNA TGTGCCAGCAGCAGCGGAGGCTCTAGCGGCCGGCACTTC.

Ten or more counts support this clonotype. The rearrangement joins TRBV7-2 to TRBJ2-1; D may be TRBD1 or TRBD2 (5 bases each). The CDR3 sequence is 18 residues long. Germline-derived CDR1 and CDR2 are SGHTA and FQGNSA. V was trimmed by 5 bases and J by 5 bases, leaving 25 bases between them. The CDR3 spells CASSPSGRAGRKNNEQFF. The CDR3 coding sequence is TGTGCCAGCAGCCCGAGCGGCAGGGCCGGAAGAAAAAACAATGAGCAGTTCTTC.

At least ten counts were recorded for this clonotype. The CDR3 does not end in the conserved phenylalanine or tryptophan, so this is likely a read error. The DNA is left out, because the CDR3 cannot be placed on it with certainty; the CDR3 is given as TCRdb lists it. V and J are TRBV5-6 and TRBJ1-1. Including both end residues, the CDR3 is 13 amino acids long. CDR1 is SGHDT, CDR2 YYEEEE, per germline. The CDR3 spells CASSDHGRLVVLV.

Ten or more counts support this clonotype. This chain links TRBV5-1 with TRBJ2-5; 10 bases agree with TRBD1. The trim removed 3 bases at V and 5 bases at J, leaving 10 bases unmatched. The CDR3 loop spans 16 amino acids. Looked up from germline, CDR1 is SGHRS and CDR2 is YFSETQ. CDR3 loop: CASSSSGTGVGETQYF. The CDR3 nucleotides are TGCGCCAGCAGCTCAAGCGGGACAGGGGTCGGGGAGACCCAGTACTTC.

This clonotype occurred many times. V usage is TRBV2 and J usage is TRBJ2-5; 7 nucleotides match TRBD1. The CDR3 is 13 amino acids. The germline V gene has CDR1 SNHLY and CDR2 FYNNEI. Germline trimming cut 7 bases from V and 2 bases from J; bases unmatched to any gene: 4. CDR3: CASTRDRQETQYF. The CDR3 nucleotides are TGTGCCAGCACCCGGGACAGACAAGAGACCCAGTACTTC. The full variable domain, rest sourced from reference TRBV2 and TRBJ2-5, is EPEVTQTPSHQVTQMGQEVILRCVPISNHLYFYWYRQILGQKVEFLVSFYNNEISEKSEIFDDQFSVERPDGSNFTLKIRSTKLEDSAMYFCASTRDRQETQYFGPGTRLLVL.

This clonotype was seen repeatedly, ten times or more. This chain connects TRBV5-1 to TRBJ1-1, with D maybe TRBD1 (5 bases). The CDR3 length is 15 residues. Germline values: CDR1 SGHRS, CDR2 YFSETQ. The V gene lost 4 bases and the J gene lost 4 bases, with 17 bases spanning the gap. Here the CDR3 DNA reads TGCGCCAGCAGCCCCCGCGGGACTCTGGGCACTGAAGCTTTCTTT. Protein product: CASSPRGTLGTEAFF. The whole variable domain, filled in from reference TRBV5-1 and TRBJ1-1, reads KAGVTQTPRYLIKTRGQQVTLSCSPISGHRSVSWYQQTPGQGLQFLFEYFSETQRNKGNFPGRFSGRQFSNSRSEMNVSTLELGDSALYLCASSPRGTLGTEAFFGQGTRLTVV.